This T cell receptor beta chain was observed in a study of OX40 agonist ivuxolimab in advanced cancers. Study-wide background: Intravenous ivuxolimab was administered to patients every 2 weeks at 0.01 to 10 mg/kg.

Using immunoSEQ multiplex PCR, the repertoire was profiled, and TCRdb retains in-frame clones only, with some absent. The sample includes tens of thousands of clones, 75% to 90% of them seen just once. At baseline, cycle 4 day 1, and cycle 7 day 1, blood was sampled. V was clipped by 4 bases and J by 1 base, with 10 bases between them. Per germline, CDR1 SGHAT and CDR2 FQNNGV. This CDR3 comprises 15 residues. This TCR was recovered from an adult with an advanced solid tumor such as melanoma, head and neck, liver or kidney cancer. The sequences come from CD4+ or CD8+ T cells sorted from blood, collected in a trial of the OX40 agonist ivuxolimab. J is TRBJ2-2 and V is TRBV11-2, with D maybe TRBD1 (5 bases). The CDR3 region has the DNA TGTGCCAGCAGCTCCGTGCAGGGGAACACCGGGGAGCTGTTTTTT. Translation: CASSSVQGNTGELFF.